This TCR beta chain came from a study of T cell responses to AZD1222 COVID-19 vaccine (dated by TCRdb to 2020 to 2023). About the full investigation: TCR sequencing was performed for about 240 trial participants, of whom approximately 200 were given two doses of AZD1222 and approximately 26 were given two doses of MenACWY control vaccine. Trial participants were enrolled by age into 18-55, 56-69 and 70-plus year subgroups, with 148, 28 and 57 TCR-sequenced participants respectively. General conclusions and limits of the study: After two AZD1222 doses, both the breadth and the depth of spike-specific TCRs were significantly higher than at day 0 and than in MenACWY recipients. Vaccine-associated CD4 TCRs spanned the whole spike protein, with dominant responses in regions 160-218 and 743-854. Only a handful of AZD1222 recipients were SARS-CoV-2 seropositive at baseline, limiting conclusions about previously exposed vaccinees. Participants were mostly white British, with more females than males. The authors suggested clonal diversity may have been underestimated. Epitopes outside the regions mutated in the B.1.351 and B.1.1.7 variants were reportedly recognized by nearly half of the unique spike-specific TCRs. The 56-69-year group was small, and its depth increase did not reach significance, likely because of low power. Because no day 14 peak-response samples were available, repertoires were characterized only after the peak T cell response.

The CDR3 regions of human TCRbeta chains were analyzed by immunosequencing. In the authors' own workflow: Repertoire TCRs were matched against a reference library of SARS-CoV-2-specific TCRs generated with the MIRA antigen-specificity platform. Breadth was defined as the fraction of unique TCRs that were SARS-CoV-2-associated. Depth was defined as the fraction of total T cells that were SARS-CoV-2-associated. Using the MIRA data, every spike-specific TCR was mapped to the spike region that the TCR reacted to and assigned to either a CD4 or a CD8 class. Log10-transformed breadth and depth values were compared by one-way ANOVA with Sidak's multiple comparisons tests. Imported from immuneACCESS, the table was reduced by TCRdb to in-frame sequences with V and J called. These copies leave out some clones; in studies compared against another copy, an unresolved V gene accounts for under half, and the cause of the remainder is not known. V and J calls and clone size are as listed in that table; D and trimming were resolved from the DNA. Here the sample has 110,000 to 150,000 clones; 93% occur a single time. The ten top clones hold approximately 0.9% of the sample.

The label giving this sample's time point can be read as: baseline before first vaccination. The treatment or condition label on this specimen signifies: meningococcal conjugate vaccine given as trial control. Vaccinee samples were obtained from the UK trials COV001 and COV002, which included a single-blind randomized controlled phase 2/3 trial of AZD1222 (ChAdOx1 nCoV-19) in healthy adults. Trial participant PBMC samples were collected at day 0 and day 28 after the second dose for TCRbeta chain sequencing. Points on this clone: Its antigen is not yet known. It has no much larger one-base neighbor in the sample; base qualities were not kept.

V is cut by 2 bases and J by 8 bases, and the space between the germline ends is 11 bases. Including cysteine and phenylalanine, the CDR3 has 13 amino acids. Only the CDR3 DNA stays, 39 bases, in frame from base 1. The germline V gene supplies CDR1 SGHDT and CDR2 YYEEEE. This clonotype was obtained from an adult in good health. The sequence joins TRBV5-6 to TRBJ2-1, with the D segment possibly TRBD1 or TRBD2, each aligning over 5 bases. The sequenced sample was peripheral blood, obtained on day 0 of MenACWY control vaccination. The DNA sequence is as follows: TGTGCCAGCAGCTTCGGGGCCCGCGATGAGCAGTTCTTC. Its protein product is CASSFGARDEQFF.